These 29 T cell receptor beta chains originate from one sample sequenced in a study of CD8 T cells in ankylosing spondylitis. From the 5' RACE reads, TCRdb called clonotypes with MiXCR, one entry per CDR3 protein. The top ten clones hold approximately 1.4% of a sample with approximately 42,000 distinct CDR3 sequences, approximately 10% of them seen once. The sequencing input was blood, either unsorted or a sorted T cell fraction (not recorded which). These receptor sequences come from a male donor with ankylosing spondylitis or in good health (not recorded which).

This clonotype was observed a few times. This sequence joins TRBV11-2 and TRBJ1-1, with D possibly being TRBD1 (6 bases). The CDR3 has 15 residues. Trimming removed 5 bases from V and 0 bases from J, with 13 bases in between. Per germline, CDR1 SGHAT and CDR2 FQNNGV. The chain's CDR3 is CASSPRDTLNTEAFF. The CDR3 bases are TGTGCCAGCAGCCCCCGGGACACCTTGAACACTGAAGCTTTCTTT.

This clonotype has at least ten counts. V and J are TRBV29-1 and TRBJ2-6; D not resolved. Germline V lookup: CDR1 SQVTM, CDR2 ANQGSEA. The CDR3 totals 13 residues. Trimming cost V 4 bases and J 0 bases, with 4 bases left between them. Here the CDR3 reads CSVGLSGANVLTF. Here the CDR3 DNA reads TGCAGCGTTGGGCTCTCTGGGGCCAACGTCCTGACTTTC.

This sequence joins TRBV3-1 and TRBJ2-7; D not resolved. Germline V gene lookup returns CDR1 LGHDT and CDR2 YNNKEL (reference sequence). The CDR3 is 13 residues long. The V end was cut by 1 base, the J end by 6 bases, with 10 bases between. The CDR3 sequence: CASSQGPTGEQYF. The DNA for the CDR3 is TGTGCCAGCAGCCAAGGTCCAACGGGCGAGCAGTACTTC.

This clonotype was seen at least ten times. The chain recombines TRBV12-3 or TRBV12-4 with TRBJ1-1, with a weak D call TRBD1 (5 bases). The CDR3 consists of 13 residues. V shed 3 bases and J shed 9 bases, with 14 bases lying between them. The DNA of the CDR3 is TGTGCCAGCAGTTTGGGGTCTCGACAGAAAGCTTTCTTT. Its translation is CASSLGSRQKAFF.

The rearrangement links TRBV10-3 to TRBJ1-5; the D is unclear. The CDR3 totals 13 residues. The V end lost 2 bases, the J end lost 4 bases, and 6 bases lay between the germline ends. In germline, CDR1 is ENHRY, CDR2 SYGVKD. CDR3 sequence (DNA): TGTGCCATCAGTGAGGTCCAGAATCAGCCCCAGCATTTT. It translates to CAISEVQNQPQHF.

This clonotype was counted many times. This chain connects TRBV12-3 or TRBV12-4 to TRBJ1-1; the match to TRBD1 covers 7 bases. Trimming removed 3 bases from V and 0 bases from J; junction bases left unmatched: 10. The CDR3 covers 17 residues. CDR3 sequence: CASSFGAQGSMNTEAFF. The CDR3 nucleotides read TGTGCCAGCAGTTTTGGGGCACAGGGGAGTATGAACACTGAAGCTTTCTTT.

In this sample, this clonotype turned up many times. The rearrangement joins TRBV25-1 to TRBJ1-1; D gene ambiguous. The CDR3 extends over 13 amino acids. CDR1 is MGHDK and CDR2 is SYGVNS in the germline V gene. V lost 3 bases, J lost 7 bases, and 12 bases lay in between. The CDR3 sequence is CASSEDRWREAFF. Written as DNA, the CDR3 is TGTGCCAGCAGTGAGGACCGTTGGCGTGAAGCTTTCTTT.

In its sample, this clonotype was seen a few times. CDR3 loop: CASSVNQGDRFNYGYTF. The CDR3 DNA follows: TGTGCCAGCAGCGTAAACCAAGGCGACAGGTTTAACTATGGCTACACCTTC. The chain is built from TRBV9 and TRBJ1-2; perhaps TRBD1 as D (6 bases). V was trimmed by 1 base and J by 1 base, leaving 17 bases between them. This CDR3 is 17 amino acids long. Germline values: CDR1 SGDLS, CDR2 YYNGEE.

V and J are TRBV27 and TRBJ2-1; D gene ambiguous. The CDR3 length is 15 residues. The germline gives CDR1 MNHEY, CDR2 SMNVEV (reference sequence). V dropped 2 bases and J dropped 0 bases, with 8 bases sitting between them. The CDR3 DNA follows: TGTGCCAGCAGTTTAGCGCCGAACTCCTACAATGAGCAGTTCTTC. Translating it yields CASSLAPNSYNEQFF.

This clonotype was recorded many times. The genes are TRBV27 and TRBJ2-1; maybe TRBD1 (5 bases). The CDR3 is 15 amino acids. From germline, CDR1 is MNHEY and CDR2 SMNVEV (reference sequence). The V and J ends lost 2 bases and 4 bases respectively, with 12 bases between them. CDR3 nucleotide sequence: TGTGCCAGCAGTTTAAGGGGAACCTTTTACAATGAGCAGTTCTTC. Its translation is CASSLRGTFYNEQFF.

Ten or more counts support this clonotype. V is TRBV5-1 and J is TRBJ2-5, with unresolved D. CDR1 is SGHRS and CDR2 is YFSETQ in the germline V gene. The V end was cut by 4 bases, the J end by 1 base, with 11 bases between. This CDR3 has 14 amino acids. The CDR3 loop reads CASSPTRSQETQYF. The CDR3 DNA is TGCGCCAGCAGCCCAACAAGGTCCCAAGAGACCCAGTACTTC.

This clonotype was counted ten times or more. The CDR3 sequence: CASSFFTNTEAFF. The CDR3 nucleotides read TGCGCCAGCAGCTTTTTTACGAACACTGAAGCTTTCTTT. V usage is TRBV5-1 and J usage is TRBJ1-1; D ambiguous. The CDR3 is made up of 13 amino acids. Germline CDR1 is SGHRS and CDR2 is YFSETQ. The ends were cut back, 2 bases at V and 1 base at J, with 6 bases in the middle. Based on the CDR3 plus reference TRBV5-1 and TRBJ1-1, the full variable domain is KAGVTQTPRYLIKTRGQQVTLSCSPISGHRSVSWYQQTPGQGLQFLFEYFSETQRNKGNFPGRFSGRQFSNSRSEMNVSTLELGDSALYLCASSFFTNTEAFFGQGTRLTVV.

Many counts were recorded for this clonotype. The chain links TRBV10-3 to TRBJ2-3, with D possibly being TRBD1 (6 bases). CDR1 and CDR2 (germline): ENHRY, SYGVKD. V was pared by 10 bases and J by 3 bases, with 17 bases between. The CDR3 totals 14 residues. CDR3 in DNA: TGTGCCACATCGGGGACGGGACAAACAGATACGCAGTATTTT. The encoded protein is CATSGTGQTDTQYF.

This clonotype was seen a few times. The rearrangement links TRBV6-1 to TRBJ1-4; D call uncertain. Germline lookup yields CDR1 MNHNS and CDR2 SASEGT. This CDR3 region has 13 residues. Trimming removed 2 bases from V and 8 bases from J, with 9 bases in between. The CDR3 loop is CASSETRDEKLFF. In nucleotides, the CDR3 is TGTGCCAGCAGTGAAACAAGAGACGAAAAACTGTTTTTT.

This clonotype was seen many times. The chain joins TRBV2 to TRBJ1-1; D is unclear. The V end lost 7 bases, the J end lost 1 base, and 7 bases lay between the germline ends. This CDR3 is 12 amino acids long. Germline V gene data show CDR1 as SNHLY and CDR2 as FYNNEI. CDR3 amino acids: CASNPTNTEAFF. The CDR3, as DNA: TGTGCCAGCAATCCGACGAACACTGAAGCTTTCTTT. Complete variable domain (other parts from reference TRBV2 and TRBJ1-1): EPEVTQTPSHQVTQMGQEVILRCVPISNHLYFYWYRQILGQKVEFLVSFYNNEISEKSEIFDDQFSVERPDGSNFTLKIRSTKLEDSAMYFCASNPTNTEAFFGQGTRLTVV.

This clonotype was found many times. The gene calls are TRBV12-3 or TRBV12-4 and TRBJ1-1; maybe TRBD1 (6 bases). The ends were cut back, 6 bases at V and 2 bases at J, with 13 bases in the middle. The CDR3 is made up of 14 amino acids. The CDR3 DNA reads TGTGCCAGCAGACCCGACAGGAGAAACACTGAAGCTTTCTTT. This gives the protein CASRPDRRNTEAFF.

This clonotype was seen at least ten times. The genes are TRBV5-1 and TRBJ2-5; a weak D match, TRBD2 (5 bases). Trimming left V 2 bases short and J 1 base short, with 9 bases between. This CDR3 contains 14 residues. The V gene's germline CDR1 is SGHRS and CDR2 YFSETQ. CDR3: CASSLTGVQETQYF. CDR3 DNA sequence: TGCGCCAGCAGCTTAACCGGGGTCCAAGAGACCCAGTACTTC.

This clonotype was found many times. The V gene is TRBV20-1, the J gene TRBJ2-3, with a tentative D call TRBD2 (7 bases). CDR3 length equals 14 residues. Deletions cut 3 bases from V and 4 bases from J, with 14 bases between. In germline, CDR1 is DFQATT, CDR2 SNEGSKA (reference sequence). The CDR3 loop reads CSASVGGGADTQYF. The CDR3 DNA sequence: TGCAGTGCTAGTGTGGGGGGGGGCGCAGATACGCAGTATTTT.

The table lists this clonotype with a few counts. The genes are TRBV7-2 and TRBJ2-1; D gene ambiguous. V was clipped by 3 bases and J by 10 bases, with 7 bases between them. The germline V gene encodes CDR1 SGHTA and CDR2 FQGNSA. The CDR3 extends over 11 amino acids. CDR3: CASSLTWEQFF. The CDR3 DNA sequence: TGTGCCAGCAGCTTGACCTGGGAGCAGTTCTTC.

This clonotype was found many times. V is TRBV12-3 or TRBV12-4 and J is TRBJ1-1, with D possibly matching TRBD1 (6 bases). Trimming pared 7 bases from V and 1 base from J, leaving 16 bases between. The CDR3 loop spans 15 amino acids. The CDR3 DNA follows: TGTGCCAGCACGGGAGGGTGGGGGCCGAACACTGAAGCTTTCTTT. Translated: CASTGGWGPNTEAFF.

CDR3 sequence reads: CASSPGLAIRRKFF. The CDR3 DNA reads as TGTGCCAGCAGCCCGGGACTAGCGATACGAAGGAAGTTCTTC. The V call is TRBV5-6, the J call TRBJ2-1; 10 positions match TRBD2. V dropped 4 bases and J dropped 14; count of bases not matched to a gene: 12. CDR1 SGHDT and CDR2 YYEEEE come from the germline V gene. The CDR3 is made up of 14 amino acids.

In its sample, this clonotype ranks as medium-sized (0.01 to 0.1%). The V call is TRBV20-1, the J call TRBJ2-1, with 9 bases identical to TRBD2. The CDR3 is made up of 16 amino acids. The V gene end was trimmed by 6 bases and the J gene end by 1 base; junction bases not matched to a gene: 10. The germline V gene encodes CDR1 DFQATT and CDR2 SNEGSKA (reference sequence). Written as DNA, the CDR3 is TGCAGTGCCCCGGGGCCAGCGGGAGGATCCTACAATGAGCAGTTCTTC. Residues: CSAPGPAGGSYNEQFF.

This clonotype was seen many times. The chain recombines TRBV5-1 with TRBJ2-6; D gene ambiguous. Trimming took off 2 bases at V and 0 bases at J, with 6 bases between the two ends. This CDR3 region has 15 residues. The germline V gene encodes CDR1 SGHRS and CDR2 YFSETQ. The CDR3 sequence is CASSLSGSGANVLTF. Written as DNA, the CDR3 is TGCGCCAGCAGCTTATCAGGCTCTGGGGCCAACGTCCTGACTTTC.

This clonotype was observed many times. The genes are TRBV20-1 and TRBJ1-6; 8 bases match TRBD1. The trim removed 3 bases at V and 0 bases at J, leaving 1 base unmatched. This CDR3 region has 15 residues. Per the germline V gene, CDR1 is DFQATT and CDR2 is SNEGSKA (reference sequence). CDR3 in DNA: TGCAGTGCTAGTACAGGGGGCTCCTATAATTCACCCCTCCACTTT. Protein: CSASTGGSYNSPLHF.

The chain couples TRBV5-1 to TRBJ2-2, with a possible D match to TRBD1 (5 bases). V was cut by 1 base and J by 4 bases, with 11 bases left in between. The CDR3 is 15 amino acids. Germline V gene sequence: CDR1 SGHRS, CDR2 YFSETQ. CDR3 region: CASSLRQSGTGELFF. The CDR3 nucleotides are TGCGCCAGCAGCTTGAGACAGTCGGGCACCGGGGAGCTGTTTTTT.

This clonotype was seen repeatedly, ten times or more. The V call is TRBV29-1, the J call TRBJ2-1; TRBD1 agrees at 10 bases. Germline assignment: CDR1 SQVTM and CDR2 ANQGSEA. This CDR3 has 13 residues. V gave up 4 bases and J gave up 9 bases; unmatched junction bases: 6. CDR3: CSVGQGAGGEQFF. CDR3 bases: TGCAGCGTTGGACAGGGGGCCGGGGGTGAGCAGTTCTTC.

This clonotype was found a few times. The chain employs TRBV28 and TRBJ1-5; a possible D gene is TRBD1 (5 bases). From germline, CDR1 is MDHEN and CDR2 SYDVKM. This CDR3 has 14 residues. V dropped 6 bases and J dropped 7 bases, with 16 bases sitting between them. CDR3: CASRQGGEEQPQHF. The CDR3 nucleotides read TGTGCCAGCAGGCAGGGAGGGGAGGAACAGCCCCAGCATTTT.

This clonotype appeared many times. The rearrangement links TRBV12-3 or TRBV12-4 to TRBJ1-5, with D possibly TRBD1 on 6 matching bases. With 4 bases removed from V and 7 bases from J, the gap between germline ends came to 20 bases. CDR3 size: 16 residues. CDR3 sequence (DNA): TGTGCCAGCAGTTCCGCCCAGGGGAGGCTTGCACAGCCCCAGCATTTT. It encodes CASSSAQGRLAQPQHF.

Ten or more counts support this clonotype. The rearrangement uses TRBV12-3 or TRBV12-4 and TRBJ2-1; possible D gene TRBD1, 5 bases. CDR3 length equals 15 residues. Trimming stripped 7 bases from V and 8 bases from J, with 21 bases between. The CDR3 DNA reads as TGTGCCAGCAAGCCATTTGGGGCTCTGGCCTATGAGCAGTTCTTC. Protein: CASKPFGALAYEQFF.